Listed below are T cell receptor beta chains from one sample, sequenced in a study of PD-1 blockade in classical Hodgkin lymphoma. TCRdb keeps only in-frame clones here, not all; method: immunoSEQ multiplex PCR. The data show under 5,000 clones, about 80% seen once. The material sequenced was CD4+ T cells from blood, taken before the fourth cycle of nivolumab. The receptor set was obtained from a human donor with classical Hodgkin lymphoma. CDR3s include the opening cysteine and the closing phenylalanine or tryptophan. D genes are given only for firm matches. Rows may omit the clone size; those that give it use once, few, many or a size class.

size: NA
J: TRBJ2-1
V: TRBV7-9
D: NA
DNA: TGTGCCAGCAGCTTAGCTGTAGGAAATGAGCAGTTCTTC
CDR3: CASSLAVGNEQFF

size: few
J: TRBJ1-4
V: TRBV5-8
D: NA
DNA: TGTGCCAGCAGGACCGAAGGGACGGGACGGAATGAAAAACTGTTTTTT
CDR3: CASRTEGTGRNEKLFF

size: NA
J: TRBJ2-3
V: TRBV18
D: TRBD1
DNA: TGTGCCAGCTCACCCGTCGACAGGGCGGATACGCAGTATTTT
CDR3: CASSPVDRADTQYF

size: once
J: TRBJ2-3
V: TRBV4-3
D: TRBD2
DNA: TGCGCCAGCAGCCAAGATTCATCAGCGGGGGTGTCAGATACGCAGTATTTT
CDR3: CASSQDSSAGVSDTQYF

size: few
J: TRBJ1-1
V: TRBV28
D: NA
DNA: TGTGCCAGCAGTTTGTTCACCCGGAGGAACACTGAAGCTTTCTTT
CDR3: CASSLFTRRNTEAFF

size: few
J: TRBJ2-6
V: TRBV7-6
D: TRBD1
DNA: TGTGCCAGCAGCCAGGGACAGGGCTCTGGGGCCAACGTCCTGACTTTC
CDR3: CASSQGQGSGANVLTF

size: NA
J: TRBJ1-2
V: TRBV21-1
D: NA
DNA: TGTGCCAGCAGCGTTTGCTACACCTTC
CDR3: CASSVCYTF

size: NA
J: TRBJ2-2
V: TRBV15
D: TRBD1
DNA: TGTGCCACCAGCAGTCTCAGGGGGCCCACCGGGGAGCTGTTTTTT
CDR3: CATSSLRGPTGELFF

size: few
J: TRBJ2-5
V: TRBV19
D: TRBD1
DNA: TGTGCCAGCTGCGACTGGGCAGGGGGCTTGCAGACCCAGTACTTC
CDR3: CASCDWAGGLQTQYF

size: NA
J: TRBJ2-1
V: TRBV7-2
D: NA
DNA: TGTGCCAGCAGCCCGCTTAACCCCGCACGGCATGAGCAGTTCTTC
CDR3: CASSPLNPARHEQFF

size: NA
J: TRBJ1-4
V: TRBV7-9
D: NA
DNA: TGTGCCAGCAGCCCCTCCGTGGGGATAAGTGAAAAACTGTTTTTT
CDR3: CASSPSVGISEKLFF

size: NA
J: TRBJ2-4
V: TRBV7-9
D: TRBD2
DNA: TGTGCCAGCAGCTTGGGGGAGGGGCAACTAGCCAAAAACATTCAGTACTTC
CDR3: CASSLGEGQLAKNIQYF

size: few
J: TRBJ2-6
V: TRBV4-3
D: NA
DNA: TGCGCCAGCAGCCAAGGTATTGGATTTTCCCCTGGGGCCAACGTCCTGACTTTC
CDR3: CASSQGIGFSPGANVLTF

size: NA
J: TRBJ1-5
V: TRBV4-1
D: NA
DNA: TGCGCCAGCAGCCAATTGGTGGACGCAGGCATTCAGCCCCAGCATTTT
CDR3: CASSQLVDAGIQPQHF